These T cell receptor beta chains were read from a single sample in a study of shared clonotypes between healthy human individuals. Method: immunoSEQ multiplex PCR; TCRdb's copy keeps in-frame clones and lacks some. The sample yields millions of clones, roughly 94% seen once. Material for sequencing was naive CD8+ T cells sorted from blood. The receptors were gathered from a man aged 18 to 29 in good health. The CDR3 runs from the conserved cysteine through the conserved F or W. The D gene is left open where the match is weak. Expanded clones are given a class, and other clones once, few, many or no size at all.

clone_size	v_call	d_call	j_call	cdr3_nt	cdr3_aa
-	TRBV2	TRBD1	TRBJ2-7	TGTGCCAGCACCCCGACAGGGAGCTCCTACGAGCAGTACTTC	CASTPTGSSYEQYF
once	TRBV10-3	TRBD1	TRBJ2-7	TGTGCCATCAGTGAGCGGGGACAGATATACGAGCAGTACTTC	CAISERGQIYEQYF
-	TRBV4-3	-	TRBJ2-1	TGCGCCAGCAGCCTAGTGTGGAGCTCCTACAATGAGCAGTTCTTC	CASSLVWSSYNEQFF
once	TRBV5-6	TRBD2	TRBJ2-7	TGTGCCAGCAGCTTGGAACTAGCGGGAGCTCTGTCGGACGAGCAGTACTTC	CASSLELAGALSDEQYF
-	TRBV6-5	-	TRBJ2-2	TGTGCCAGCAGTTACTGGGGGTGGGAAGGGGAGCTGTTTTTT	CASSYWGWEGELFF
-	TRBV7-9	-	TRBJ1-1	TGTGCCAGCAGCTTAGTCAGTGGTAACACTGAAGCTTTCTTT	CASSLVSGNTEAFF
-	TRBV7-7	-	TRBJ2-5	TGTGCTAGCAGCTCGGACGGAGTAGGGACCCAGTACTTC	CASSSDGVGTQYF
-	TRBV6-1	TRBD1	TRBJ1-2	TGTGCCAGCAGTGAAGTGGGGACAGGGAACTATGGCTACACCTTC	CASSEVGTGNYGYTF
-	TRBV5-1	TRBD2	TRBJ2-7	TGCGCCAGCAGAGGTCTAGCGGGAGGGCACAACTACGAGCAGTACTTC	CASRGLAGGHNYEQYF
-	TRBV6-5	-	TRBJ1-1	TGTGCCAGCAGTTACTCGCTCGGGATCACTGAAGCTTTCTTT	CASSYSLGITEAFF
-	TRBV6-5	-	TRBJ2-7	TGTGCCAGCAGGAAGAGAGCGGGCTCAGACTACGAGCAGTACTTC	CASRKRAGSDYEQYF